Listed below are T cell receptor beta chains from one sample, sequenced in a study of metastatic and nonmetastatic thyroid tumors. TCRdb ran MiXCR on the PCR reads. The table shows 15,000 to 20,000 clones, with 25% to 30% occurring only once. The sample was tumor tissue. The receptors stem from a female donor with papillary thyroid cancer or a benign thyroid nodule (not recorded which). Some clones in this sample may be carry-over from other donors' samples. CDR3s include the opening cysteine and the closing phenylalanine or tryptophan. A D gene is named only where the DNA matches it firmly. For some rows the clone size is stated as once, few or many, or as a class when expanded; others skip it.

d_call,j_call,clone_size,v_call,cdr3_aa,cdr3_nt
TRBD1,TRBJ2-2,many,TRBV24-1,CATAKRWGQGASGELFF,TGTGCCACCGCCAAACGGTGGGGACAGGGGGCGTCCGGGGAGCTGTTTTTT
TRBD2,TRBJ2-1,few,TRBV6-1,CASSVLAAGRRHNEQFF,TGTGCCAGCAGTGTTCTAGCGGCAGGGCGGAGGCACAATGAGCAGTTCTTC
TRBD1,TRBJ2-7,few,TRBV6-1,CASSEGTGTREQYF,TGTGCCAGCAGTGAAGGGACAGGTACCAGGGAGCAGTACTTC
NA,TRBJ2-3,medium-sized,TRBV7-2,CASSSRPPTDTQYF,TGTGCCAGCAGCTCAAGGCCCCCCACAGATACGCAGTATTTT
TRBD1,TRBJ1-4,many,TRBV7-9,CASSFGDRAREKLFF,TGTGCCAGCAGCTTCGGGGACAGGGCGAGGGAAAAACTGTTTTTT
NA,TRBJ1-6,medium-sized,TRBV30,CAWSPTHNSPLHF,TGTGCCTGGAGCCCTACCCATAATTCACCCCTCCACTTT
NA,TRBJ1-1,NA,TRBV29-1,CSVGVRNTEAFF,TGCAGCGTTGGGGTCCGGAACACTGAAGCTTTCTTT
TRBD2,TRBJ2-1,many,TRBV7-9,CASSLNGRLAGRNEQFF,TGTGCCAGCAGCTTAAACGGGCGACTAGCGGGCCGCAATGAGCAGTTCTTC
NA,TRBJ2-3,few,TRBV19,CASSSTGPGDTQYF,TGTGCCAGTAGTTCTACGGGGCCGGGGGATACGCAGTATTTT
NA,TRBJ1-2,many,TRBV5-4,CASSNPGGKGYTF,TGTGCCAGCAGCAATCCCGGGGGCAAGGGCTACACCTTC
NA,TRBJ1-3,NA,TRBV5-1,CASSPNTLPGNTIYF,TGCGCCAGCAGCCCTAACACACTACCTGGAAACACCATATATTTT
NA,TRBJ2-7,NA,TRBV12-3/TRBV12-4,CASSTPLGSEQYF,TGTGCCAGCAGTACCCCTCTAGGAAGCGAGCAGTACTTC
TRBD2,TRBJ2-1,NA,TRBV11-2,CASSLGKRGLAGVSPFF,TGTGCCAGCAGCTTAGGTAAACGCGGACTAGCGGGAGTATCACCGTTCTTC
NA,TRBJ1-4,many,TRBV4-1,CASSQYPDGYELATNEKLFF,TGCGCCAGCAGCCAATACCCGGACGGCTACGAACTAGCAACTAATGAAAAACTGTTTTTT